The clone carrying this T cell receptor (beta chain) was picked up a small number of times. Germline V gene sequence: CDR1 SGHDN, CDR2 FVKESK. The CDR3 contains 15 residues. The V end was cut by 1 base, the J end by 1 base, with 11 bases between. The entry originates in a study of blood T cell repertoires in COVID-19. On the study more broadly: The origin of the acute and convalescent COVID-19 samples was the United States, Italy and Spain. Nucleic acid was either cDNA or gDNA, and it came from T cells, B-cell-depleted T cells, or PBMCs.

As handled by the study authors: Estimation of nucleated cell counts was performed using reference gene primer amplification. Method: immunoSEQ multiplex PCR; TCRdb's copy keeps in-frame clones and lacks some. V, J and clone size are taken as reported in that table, and D and trimming were inferred from the DNA itself. Seen here are around 150,000 clones, approximately 90% observed once, and the top ten hold just over 3%. The chain employs TRBV14 and TRBJ2-7, with D tentatively TRBD2 (5 bases). The clonotype originates from a woman aged 60-70 years with active COVID-19. The sequenced material came from peripheral blood. CDR3 residues: CASSQVVRGSYEQYF. CDR3 sequence (DNA): TGTGCCAGCAGCCAAGTCGTCAGAGGGTCCTACGAGCAGTACTTC.